The 16 T cell receptor beta chains listed next were all sequenced from one sample in a study of blood T cell repertoires in COVID-19. Profiling relied on immunoSEQ multiplex PCR, and the TCRdb table lists in-frame clones only, not all of them. The table has 84,000 or so clones, around 80% seen once. The specimen was peripheral blood. These receptors all stem from a woman aged 80 or older with acute or convalescent COVID-19.

The chain is built from TRBV5-6 and TRBJ1-5; 9 nucleotides agree with TRBD1. With 3 bases clipped from V and 6 bases from J, the junction kept 13 bases outside the gene matches. The length of the CDR3 is 17 residues. CDR1 is SGHDT, CDR2 YYEEEE, per germline. The CDR3 reads CASSSGHGTGQGQPQHF. In DNA form, the CDR3 reads TGTGCCAGCAGCTCAGGCCATGGGACAGGGCAAGGTCAGCCCCAGCATTTT.

The V and J genes are TRBV10-3 and TRBJ2-3; 12 nucleotides agree with TRBD2. With 10 bases clipped from V and 4 bases from J, the junction kept 3 bases outside the gene matches. The CDR3 is made up of 13 amino acids. Germline-derived CDR1 and CDR2 are ENHRY and SYGVKD. CDR3 sequence reads: CATLAGGADTQYF. The DNA of the CDR3 is TGTGCCACCCTAGCGGGAGGGGCAGATACGCAGTATTTT.

The rearrangement uses TRBV7-2 and TRBJ1-2; 7 bases are shared with TRBD1. J gave up 3 bases and V 6 bases, and 10 bases lay outside the gene matches. Per germline, CDR1 SGHTA and CDR2 FQGNSA. The CDR3 loop spans 15 amino acids. The CDR3 DNA sequence: TGTGCCAGCAGTCCTATAGGGGGCTCTGACTATGGCTACACCTTC. Its translation: CASSPIGGSDYGYTF.

This chain's CDR3 is CASSYSQGSYEQYF. In DNA form, the CDR3 reads TGTGCCAGCAGTTACTCGCAGGGATCTTACGAGCAGTACTTC. V gene TRBV6-6 combines with J gene TRBJ2-7, with D perhaps matching TRBD1 (5 bases). The CDR3 consists of 14 residues. Germline CDR1 MNHNY, CDR2 SVGAGI (reference sequence). The V end lost 0 bases, the J end lost 4 bases, and 10 bases lay between the germline ends.

In its sample, this clone was seen a few times. The chain carries TRBV6-5 and TRBJ2-7, with 9 bases fitting TRBD2. This CDR3 region has 16 residues. Germline V gene lookup returns CDR1 MNHEY and CDR2 SVGAGI. Trimming at V came to 2 bases and at J to 5 bases, leaving 10 bases not matched to a gene. CDR3 loop: CASSYAGGRVIDEQYF. As DNA, the CDR3 is TGTGCCAGCAGTTACGCGGGGGGGCGGGTCATCGACGAGCAGTACTTC.

This chain links TRBV11-3 with TRBJ2-7, with 10 bases aligning to TRBD2. V trimming: 5 bases; J trimming: 1 base; junction bases outside the gene matches: 11. CDR1 is SGHNT, CDR2 YENEEA, per germline. This CDR3 comprises 17 residues. The CDR3 sequence is CASSHPRGLAASYEQYF. The CDR3 DNA follows: TGTGCCAGCAGCCATCCCAGAGGACTAGCGGCATCCTACGAGCAGTACTTC. The full variable domain, its missing parts supplied by reference TRBV11-3 and TRBJ2-7, is EAGVVQSPRYKIIEKKQPVAFWCNPISGHNTLYWYLQNLGQGPELLIRYENEEAVDDSQLPKDRFSAERLKGVDSTLKIQPAELGDSAVYLCASSHPRGLAASYEQYFGPGTRLTVT.

The rearrangement joins TRBV6-5 to TRBJ1-5; D perhaps matches TRBD1 (5 bases). The CDR3 spans 14 residues. Trimming stripped 6 bases from V and 5 bases from J, with 14 bases between. Germline loops: CDR1 MNHEY, CDR2 SVGAGI. The CDR3 here is CASRQVVEDQPQHF. CDR3 DNA sequence: TGTGCCAGCAGACAGGTCGTAGAGGATCAGCCCCAGCATTTT.

The chain uses TRBV9 and TRBJ2-3; D is unclear. CDR3 length equals 14 residues. V was pared by 2 bases and J by 2 bases, with 9 bases between. From germline, CDR1 is SGDLS and CDR2 YYNGEE. The CDR3 region has the DNA TGTGCCAGCAGCGTCGCAGGCTTCACAGATACGCAGTATTTT. Its protein product is CASSVAGFTDTQYF.

The gene calls are TRBV3-1 (or the pseudogene TRBV3-2) and TRBJ1-6; perhaps TRBD1 as D (6 bases). The germline V gene has CDR1 LGHDT and CDR2 YNNKEL (reference sequence). V was clipped by 0 bases and J by 10 bases, with 13 bases between them. This CDR3 contains 15 residues. CDR3 region: CASSQDPRGYSPLHF. The CDR3 region has the DNA TGTGCCAGCAGCCAAGATCCCAGGGGTTACTCACCCCTCCACTTT.

V gene TRBV7-2 combines with J gene TRBJ2-5, with 8 positions matching TRBD2. With V trimmed by 3 bases and J by 2 bases, 2 bases remained unmatched. The CDR3 runs to 14 residues. Looked up from germline, CDR1 is SGHTA and CDR2 is FQGNSA. The CDR3 DNA reads as TGTGCCAGCAGCTTGGGCGGGGGGCAAGAGACCCAGTACTTC. As protein: CASSLGGGQETQYF.

This clone was observed a single time. The chain joins TRBV18 to TRBJ2-5; the D gene is possibly TRBD1 (5 bases). Germline CDR1 KGHSH, CDR2 LQKENI. V was clipped by 6 bases and J by 2 bases, with 10 bases between them. The CDR3 loop spans 13 amino acids. The CDR3 DNA sequence: TGTGCCAGCTCCCGCGACAGACAAGAGACCCAGTACTTC. Its translation: CASSRDRQETQYF.

This clone occurred a few times. CDR3 in DNA: TGTGCCAGCAGGACAACCGGGACAGGGGACACCGGGGAGCTGTTTTTT. Encoded protein: CASRTTGTGDTGELFF. The chain carries TRBV6-6 and TRBJ2-2; 10 bases fit TRBD1. This CDR3 has 16 residues. Trimming removed 6 bases from V and 3 bases from J; junction bases left unmatched: 7. CDR1 and CDR2 (germline): MNHNY, SVGAGI (reference sequence).

J is TRBJ1-1 and V is TRBV5-5, with D perhaps TRBD1 (6 bases). Germline CDR1 is SGHKS and CDR2 is YYEKEE (reference sequence). Between the trimmed V and J ends, which lost 5 bases and 4 bases, there was a span of 21 bases. This CDR3 spans 16 amino acids. CDR3: CASSGAGGRMPTEAFF. CDR3 DNA: TGTGCCAGCAGTGGTGCCGGGGGGCGGATGCCCACTGAAGCTTTCTTT.

J is TRBJ2-1 and V is TRBV5-1; 12 bases are shared with TRBD2. The CDR3 has 15 residues. Germline assignment: CDR1 SGHRS and CDR2 YFSETQ. V shed 4 bases and J 7 bases; nucleotides not matched to a gene: 6. The CDR3 loop is CASSPGLAGWNEQFF. The CDR3 bases are TGCGCCAGCAGCCCTGGACTAGCGGGATGGAATGAGCAGTTCTTC.

CDR3 DNA sequence: TGCGCCAGCAGCTTGGAGGTAACGGTCACGTTGAGGAATGAGCAGTTCTTC. Protein product: CASSLEVTVTLRNEQFF. This rearrangement joins TRBV5-1 to TRBJ2-1; D is unresolved. Germline CDR1 reads SGHRS; CDR2 reads YFSETQ. This CDR3 region has 17 residues. Trimming took off 0 bases at V and 7 bases at J, with 20 bases between the two ends.

V usage is TRBV7-9 and J usage is TRBJ2-3, with 7 bases that match TRBD2. CDR3 length: 16 amino acids. Germline V lookup: CDR1 SEHNR, CDR2 FQNEAQ (reference sequence). J gave up 2 bases and V 5 bases, and 10 bases lay outside the gene matches. The CDR3 spells CASSHRSSGYTDTQYF. CDR3 nucleotide sequence: TGTGCCAGCAGCCACCGGTCTAGCGGCTACACAGATACGCAGTATTTT.